This paragraph covers one T cell receptor beta chain sequence. The source of the sample is a study of blood T cell repertoires in COVID-19. Across the study: Material from acute and convalescent COVID-19 was sourced from the United States, Italy and Spain. Sources were T cells, B-cell-depleted T cells, or PBMCs; the material itself was cDNA or gDNA.

Germline assignment: CDR1 MNHEY and CDR2 SVGEGT. The CDR3 length is 14 residues. V was trimmed by 0 bases and J by 5 bases, leaving 10 bases between them. Original analysis: Reference gene primer amplification gave nucleated cell count estimates. The assay was immunoSEQ multiplex PCR, and TCRdb's table has in-frame clones only and misses some. V and J calls and clone size are as listed in that table; D and trimming were resolved from the DNA. The table lists about 110,000 clones, over 60% of them singletons. The material sequenced was peripheral blood. The clonotype was recovered from a man between 65 and 85 years old with acute or convalescent COVID-19. This sequence joins TRBV6-2 or TRBV6-3 and TRBJ1-2; no clear D gene. CDR3: CASSYSRVIYGYTF. The CDR3 nucleotides are TGTGCCAGCAGTTACTCGAGAGTTATATATGGCTACACCTTC.